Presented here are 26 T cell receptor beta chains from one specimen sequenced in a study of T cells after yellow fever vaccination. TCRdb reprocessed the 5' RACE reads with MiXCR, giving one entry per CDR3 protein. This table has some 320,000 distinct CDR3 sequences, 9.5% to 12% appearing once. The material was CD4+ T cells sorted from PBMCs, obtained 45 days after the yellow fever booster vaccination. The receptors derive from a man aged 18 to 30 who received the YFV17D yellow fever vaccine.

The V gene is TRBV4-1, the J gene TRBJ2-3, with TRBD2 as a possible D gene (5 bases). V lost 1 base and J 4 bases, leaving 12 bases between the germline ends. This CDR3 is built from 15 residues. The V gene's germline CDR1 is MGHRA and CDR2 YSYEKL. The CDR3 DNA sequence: TGCGCCAGCAGCCAAGGAGGGTCCACACCAGATACGCAGTATTTT. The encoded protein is CASSQGGSTPDTQYF.

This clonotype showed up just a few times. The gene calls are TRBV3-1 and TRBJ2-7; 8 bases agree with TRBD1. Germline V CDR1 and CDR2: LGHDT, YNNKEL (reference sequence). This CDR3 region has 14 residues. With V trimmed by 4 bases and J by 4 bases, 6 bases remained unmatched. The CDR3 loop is CASSPVRGLYEQYF. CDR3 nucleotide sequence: TGTGCCAGCAGCCCCGTCAGGGGGCTGTACGAGCAGTACTTC.

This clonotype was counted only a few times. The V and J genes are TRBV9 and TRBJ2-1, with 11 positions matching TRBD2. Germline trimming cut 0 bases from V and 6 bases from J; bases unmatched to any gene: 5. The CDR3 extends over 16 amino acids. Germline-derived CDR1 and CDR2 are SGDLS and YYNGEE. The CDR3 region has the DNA TGTGCCAGCAGCGTAGCCGGGACTAGCGGCCTCAATGAGCAGTTCTTC. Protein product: CASSVAGTSGLNEQFF.

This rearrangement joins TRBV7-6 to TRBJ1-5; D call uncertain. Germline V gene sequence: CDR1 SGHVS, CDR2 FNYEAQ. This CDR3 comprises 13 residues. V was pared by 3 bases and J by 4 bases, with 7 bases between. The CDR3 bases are TGTGCCAGCAGCTTTGACATTAATCAGCCCCAGCATTTT. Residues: CASSFDINQPQHF.

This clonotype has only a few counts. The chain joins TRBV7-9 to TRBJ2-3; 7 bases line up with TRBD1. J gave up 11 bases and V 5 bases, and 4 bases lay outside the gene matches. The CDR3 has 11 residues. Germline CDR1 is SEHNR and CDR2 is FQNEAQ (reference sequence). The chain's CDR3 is CASSRDREQYF. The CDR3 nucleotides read TGTGCCAGCAGCCGTGACAGGGAGCAGTATTTT.

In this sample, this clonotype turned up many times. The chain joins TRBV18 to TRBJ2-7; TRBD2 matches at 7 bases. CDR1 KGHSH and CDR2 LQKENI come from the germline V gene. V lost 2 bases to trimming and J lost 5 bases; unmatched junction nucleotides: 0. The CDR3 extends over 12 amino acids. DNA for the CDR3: TGTGCCAGCTCACCAAGCGGGGACGAGCAGTACTTC. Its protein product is CASSPSGDEQYF.

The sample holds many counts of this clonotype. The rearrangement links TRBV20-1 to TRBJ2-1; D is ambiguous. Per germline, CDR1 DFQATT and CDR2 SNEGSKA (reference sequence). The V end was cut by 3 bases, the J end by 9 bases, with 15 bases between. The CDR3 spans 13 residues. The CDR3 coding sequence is TGCAGTGCTAGTCTGTTAGGTTTCGGTGAGCAGTTCTTC. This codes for CSASLLGFGEQFF.

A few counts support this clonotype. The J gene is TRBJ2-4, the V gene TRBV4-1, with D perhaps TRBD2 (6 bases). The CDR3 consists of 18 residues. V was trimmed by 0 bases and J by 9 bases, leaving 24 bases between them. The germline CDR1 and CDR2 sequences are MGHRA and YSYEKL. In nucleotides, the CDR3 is TGCGCCAGCAGCCAAGAGAAGGCAGGAGGGCTACCCGTTCCCATTCAGTACTTC. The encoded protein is CASSQEKAGGLPVPIQYF.

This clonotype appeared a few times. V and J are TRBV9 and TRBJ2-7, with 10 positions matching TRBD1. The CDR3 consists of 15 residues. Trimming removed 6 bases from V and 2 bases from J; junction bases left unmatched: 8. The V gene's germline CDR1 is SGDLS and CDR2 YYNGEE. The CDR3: CASKAGTGEAYEQYV. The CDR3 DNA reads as TGTGCCAGCAAGGCCGGGACAGGGGAGGCCTACGAGCAGTACGTC.

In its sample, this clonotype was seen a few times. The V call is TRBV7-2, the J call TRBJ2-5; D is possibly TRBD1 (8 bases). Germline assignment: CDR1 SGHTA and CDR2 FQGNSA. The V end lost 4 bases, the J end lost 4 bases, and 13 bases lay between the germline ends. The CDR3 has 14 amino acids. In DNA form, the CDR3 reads TGTGCCAGCAGCTATACAGGGGGGGCAGAGACCCAGTACTTC. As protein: CASSYTGGAETQYF.

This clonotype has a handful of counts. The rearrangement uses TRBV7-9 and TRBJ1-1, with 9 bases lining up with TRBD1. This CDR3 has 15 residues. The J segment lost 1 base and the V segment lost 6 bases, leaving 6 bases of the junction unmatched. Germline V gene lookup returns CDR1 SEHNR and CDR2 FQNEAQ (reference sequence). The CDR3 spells CASSHRDRANTEAFF. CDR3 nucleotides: TGTGCCAGCAGTCATCGGGACAGGGCGAACACTGAAGCTTTCTTT.

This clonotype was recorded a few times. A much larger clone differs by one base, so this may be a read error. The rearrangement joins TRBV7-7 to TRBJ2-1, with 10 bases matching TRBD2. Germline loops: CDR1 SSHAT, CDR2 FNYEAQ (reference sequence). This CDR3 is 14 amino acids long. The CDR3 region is CASSSSSGGNDQFF. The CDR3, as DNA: TGTGCTAGCAGCTCGTCTAGCGGGGGTAATGACCAGTTCTTC.

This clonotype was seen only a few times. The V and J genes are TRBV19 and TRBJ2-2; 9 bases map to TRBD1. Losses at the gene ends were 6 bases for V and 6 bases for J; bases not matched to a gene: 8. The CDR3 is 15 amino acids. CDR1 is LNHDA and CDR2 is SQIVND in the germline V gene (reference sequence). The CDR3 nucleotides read TGTGCCAGTAGATCACAGGGGGCATCGTCCGGGGAGCTGTTTTTT. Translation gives CASRSQGASSGELFF.

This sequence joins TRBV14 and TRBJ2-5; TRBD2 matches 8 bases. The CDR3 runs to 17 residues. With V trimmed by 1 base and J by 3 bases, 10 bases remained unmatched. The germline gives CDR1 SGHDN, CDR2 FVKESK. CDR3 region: CASSQGNLPGGEETQYF. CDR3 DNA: TGTGCCAGCAGCCAAGGGAATCTTCCGGGAGGGGAAGAGACCCAGTACTTC. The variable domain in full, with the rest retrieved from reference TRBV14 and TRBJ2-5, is EAGVTQFPSHSVIEKGQTVTLRCDPISGHDNLYWYRRVMGKEIKFLLHFVKESKQDESGMPNNRFLAERTGGTYSTLKVQPAELEDSGVYFCASSQGNLPGGEETQYFGPGTRLLVL.

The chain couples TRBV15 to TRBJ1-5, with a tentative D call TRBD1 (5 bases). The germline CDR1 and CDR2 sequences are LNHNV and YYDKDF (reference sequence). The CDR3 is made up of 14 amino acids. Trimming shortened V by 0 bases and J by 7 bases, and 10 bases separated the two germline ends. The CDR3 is CATSRDLGGQPQHF. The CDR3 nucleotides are TGTGCCACCAGCAGAGATCTTGGGGGACAGCCCCAGCATTTT.

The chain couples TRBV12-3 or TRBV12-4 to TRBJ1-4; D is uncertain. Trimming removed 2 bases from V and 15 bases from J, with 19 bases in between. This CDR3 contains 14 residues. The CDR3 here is CASSLHGVGKLLFF. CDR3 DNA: TGTGCCAGCAGTTTACACGGGGTCGGGAAATTATTGTTTTTT.

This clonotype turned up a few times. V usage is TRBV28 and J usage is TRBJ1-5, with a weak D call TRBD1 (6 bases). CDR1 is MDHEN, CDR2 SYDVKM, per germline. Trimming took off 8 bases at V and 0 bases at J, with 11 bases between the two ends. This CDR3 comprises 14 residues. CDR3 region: CASRGANSNQPQHF. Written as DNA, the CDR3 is TGTGCCAGCCGGGGGGCGAATAGCAATCAGCCCCAGCATTTT.

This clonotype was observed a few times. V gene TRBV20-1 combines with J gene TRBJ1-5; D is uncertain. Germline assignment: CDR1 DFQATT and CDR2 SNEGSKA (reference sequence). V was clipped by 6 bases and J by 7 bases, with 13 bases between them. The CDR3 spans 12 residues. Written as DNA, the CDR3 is TGCAGTGCAACAACCACGGGCCAGCCCCAGCATTTT. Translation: CSATTTGQPQHF.

The CDR3, as DNA: TGTGCCAGCAGCGCCCGGGGGGGCCGGTCCACAGATACGCAGTATTTT. Translating gives CASSARGGRSTDTQYF. This rearrangement joins TRBV9 to TRBJ2-3, with 8 bases fitting TRBD2. The CDR3 sequence is 16 residues long. CDR1 is SGDLS, CDR2 YYNGEE, per germline. V lost 3 bases to trimming and J lost 2 bases; unmatched junction nucleotides: 8.

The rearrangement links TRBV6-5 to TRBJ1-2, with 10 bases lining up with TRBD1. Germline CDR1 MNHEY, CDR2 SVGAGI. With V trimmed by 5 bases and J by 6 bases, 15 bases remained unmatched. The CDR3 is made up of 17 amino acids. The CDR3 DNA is TGTGCCAGCAGTATCGGGACAGGGGTCCTCAACGTTGATGGCTACACCTTC. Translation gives CASSIGTGVLNVDGYTF.

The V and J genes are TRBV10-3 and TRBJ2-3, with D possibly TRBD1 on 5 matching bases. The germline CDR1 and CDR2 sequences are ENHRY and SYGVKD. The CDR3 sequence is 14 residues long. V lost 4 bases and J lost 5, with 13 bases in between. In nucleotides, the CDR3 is TGTGCCATCAGTGGAGGTAGCCAGGGAGATACGCAGTATTTT. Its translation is CAISGGSQGDTQYF.

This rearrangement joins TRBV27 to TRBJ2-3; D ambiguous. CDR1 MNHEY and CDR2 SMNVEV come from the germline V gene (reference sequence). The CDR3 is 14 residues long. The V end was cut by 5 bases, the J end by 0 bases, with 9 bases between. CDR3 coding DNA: TGTGCCAGCAGTCCCATCCTGAGCACAGATACGCAGTATTTT. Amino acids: CASSPILSTDTQYF.

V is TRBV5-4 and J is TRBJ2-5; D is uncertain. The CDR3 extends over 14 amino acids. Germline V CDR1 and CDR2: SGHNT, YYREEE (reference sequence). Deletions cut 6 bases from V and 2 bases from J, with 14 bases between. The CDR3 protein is CASIIRRAQETQYF. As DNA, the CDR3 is TGTGCCAGCATCATACGCCGGGCACAAGAGACCCAGTACTTC. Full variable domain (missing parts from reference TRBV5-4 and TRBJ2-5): ETGVTQSPTHLIKTRGQQVTLRCSSQSGHNTVSWYQQALGQGPQFIFQYYREEENGRGNFPPRFSGLQFPNYSSELNVNALELDDSALYLCASIIRRAQETQYFGPGTRLLVL.

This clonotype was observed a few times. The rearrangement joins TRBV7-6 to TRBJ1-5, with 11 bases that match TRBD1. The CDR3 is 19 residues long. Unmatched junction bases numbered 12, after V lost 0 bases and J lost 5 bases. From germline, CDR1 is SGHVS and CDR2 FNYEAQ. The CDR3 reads CASSLASPGQGARYQPQHF. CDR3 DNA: TGTGCCAGCAGCTTAGCCTCGCCTGGACAGGGGGCCCGATATCAGCCCCAGCATTTT.

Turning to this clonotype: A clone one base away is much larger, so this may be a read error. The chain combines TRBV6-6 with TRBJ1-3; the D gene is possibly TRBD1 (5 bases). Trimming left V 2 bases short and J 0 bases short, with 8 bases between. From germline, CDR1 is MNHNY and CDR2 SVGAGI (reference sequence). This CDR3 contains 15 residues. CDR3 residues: CASSYTGTSGNTIYF. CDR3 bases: TGTGCCAGCAGTTACACAGGAACCTCTGGAAACACCATATATTTT.

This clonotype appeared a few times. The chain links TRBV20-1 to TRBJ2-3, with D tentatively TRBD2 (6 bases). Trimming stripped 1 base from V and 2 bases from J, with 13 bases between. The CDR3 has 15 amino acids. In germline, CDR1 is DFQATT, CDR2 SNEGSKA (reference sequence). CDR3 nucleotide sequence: TGCAGTGCTAGAGGTTCTAGCGCGTTCACAGATACGCAGTATTTT. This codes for CSARGSSAFTDTQYF.